This paragraph reports one TCR beta chain. As yet, its antigen is unknown. The data are from a study of blood T cells in healthy people across ages. The CDR3 spans 14 residues. CDR1 and CDR2 from the germline V gene are SGHNT and YYREEE (reference sequence). V lost 6 bases and J lost 3, with 15 bases in between. Primers used in a second PCR of roughly 6 to 12 cycles were a sample-barcoded 5' primer and a J-beta primer mix. One entry per CDR3 protein, called by TCRdb with MiXCR from the 5' RACE reads. The sample records fewer than 2,000,000 distinct CDR3 sequences, about two fifths being singletons. Whole-study findings and limits: In long-lived donors, naive CD4+ cell counts and diversity exceeded those of aged donors.

What was sequenced was blood. The chain recombines TRBV5-4 with TRBJ1-1; the D gene is possibly TRBD1 (5 bases). The clonotype was recovered from a human donor in good health. As DNA, the CDR3 is TGTGCCAGCAAAAGGGACTTTGAAGACACTGAAGCTTTCTTT. Translated, it gives CASKRDFEDTEAFF.